A selection of T cell receptor beta chains follows, all from one sample in a study of vaccination effects on CD4 cells after COVID-19. No cognate antigen is known for these TCRs. Some clones are missing from TCRdb's copy, which holds only in-frame ones; the method was immunoSEQ multiplex PCR. The profile shows tens of thousands of clones, over 60% of them singletons. This specimen consisted of CD4+ T cells from PBMCs cultured with HCoV-NL63 spike peptides, obtained before COVID-19 vaccination. The receptors stem from a human donor who had a prior SARS-CoV-2 infection. Both conserved end residues are part of each CDR3. D genes are given only for firm matches. The listing skips clone size in some rows; elsewhere it reads once, few, many or a size class.

j_call clone_size v_call d_call cdr3_aa cdr3_nt
TRBJ2-3 - TRBV5-1 TRBD2 CASSLMSGGAGDTQYF TGCGCCAGCAGCTTGATGAGCGGGGGGGCCGGGGATACGCAGTATTTT
TRBJ1-6 few TRBV7-2 - CASSSQGRFHSYNSPLHF TGTGCCAGCAGCTCACAGGGAAGGTTCCACTCCTATAATTCACCCCTCCACTTT
TRBJ2-7 once TRBV6-5 - CASSFFPDSPDGQYF TGTGCCAGCAGTTTTTTTCCGGACAGTCCCGATGGGCAGTACTTC
TRBJ1-1 - TRBV19 - CASNRVGTEAFF TGTGCCAGTAATAGGGTCGGGACTGAAGCTTTCTTT
TRBJ2-1 - TRBV5-6 TRBD2 CASSLFGTSAYEQFF TGTGCCAGCAGCTTGTTTGGGACTAGCGCCTATGAGCAGTTCTTC
TRBJ1-1 - TRBV5-4 - CASSPGTTNTEAFF TGTGCCAGCAGCCCGGGGACAACGAACACTGAAGCTTTCTTT
TRBJ1-1 - TRBV5-1 - CASSLAGVETEAFF TGCGCCAGCAGCTTGGCGGGGGTCGAGACTGAAGCTTTCTTT
TRBJ2-3 - TRBV21-1 - CASSNQDPSIMGTQYF TGTGCCAGCAGCAATCAGGATCCTAGCATTATGGGTACGCAGTATTTT
TRBJ1-1 - TRBV11-2 - CASSSLFTEAFF TGTGCCAGCAGCAGTTTGTTCACTGAAGCTTTCTTT
TRBJ1-1 - TRBV5-1 TRBD1 CASSSVQGVNTEAFF TGCGCCAGCAGTTCTGTACAGGGGGTCAACACTGAAGCTTTCTTT
TRBJ1-1 - TRBV7-2 - CASSFWTRTEAFF TGTGCCAGCAGCTTCTGGACACGCACTGAAGCTTTCTTT
TRBJ2-1 - TRBV7-2 - CASSLVHFRGNEQFF TGTGCCAGCAGCTTAGTTCACTTTAGGGGAAATGAGCAGTTCTTC
TRBJ2-1 - TRBV10-3 TRBD2 CASDGGAGNNEQFF TGTGCCTCGGACGGGGGGGCCGGAAACAATGAGCAGTTCTTC
TRBJ2-3 few TRBV4-1 TRBD2 CASSQAPLSGGEGSTDTQYF TGCGCCAGCAGCCAAGCCCCCCTCTCGGGGGGGGAGGGAAGCACAGATACGCAGTATTTT
TRBJ2-7 few TRBV15 - CATSRDYVLTLPYEQYF TGTGCCACCAGCAGAGATTACGTACTGACCCTCCCCTACGAGCAGTACTTC
TRBJ1-5 - TRBV30 - CAWSALGVTNQPQHF TGTGCCTGGAGTGCCCTGGGGGTCACTAATCAGCCCCAGCATTTT
TRBJ2-1 - TRBV28 - CASSFGARVGGNEQFF TGTGCCAGCAGTTTTGGGGCCAGGGTAGGGGGCAATGAGCAGTTCTTC
TRBJ1-6 few TRBV6-5 - CASSSGPYNSPLHF TGTGCCAGCAGTTCTGGACCCTATAATTCACCCCTCCACTTT
TRBJ1-5 - TRBV2 TRBD1 CASSREGTGFSQPQHF TGTGCCAGCAGCAGAGAGGGGACAGGGTTTAGTCAGCCCCAGCATTTT
TRBJ2-7 - TRBV7-8 - CASSLGRSYEQYF TGTGCCAGCAGCTTGGGGAGGTCCTACGAGCAGTACTTC
TRBJ1-1 - TRBV7-2 - CASSSLGTRAEAFF TGTGCCAGCAGCTCACTCGGGACACGGGCTGAAGCTTTCTTT
TRBJ1-6 few TRBV27 - CASSLTGAYNSPLHF TGTGCCAGCAGTCTCACCGGCGCCTATAATTCACCCCTCCACTTT
TRBJ1-1 - TRBV6-2/TRBV6-3 - CASSYLPTTEAFF TGTGCCAGCAGTTATCTTCCCACCACTGAAGCTTTCTTT
TRBJ2-6 - TRBV11-2 - CASSSSLRVRRGANVLTF TGTGCCAGCAGCTCCTCTTTGAGGGTCCGTCGTGGGGCCAACGTCCTGACTTTC